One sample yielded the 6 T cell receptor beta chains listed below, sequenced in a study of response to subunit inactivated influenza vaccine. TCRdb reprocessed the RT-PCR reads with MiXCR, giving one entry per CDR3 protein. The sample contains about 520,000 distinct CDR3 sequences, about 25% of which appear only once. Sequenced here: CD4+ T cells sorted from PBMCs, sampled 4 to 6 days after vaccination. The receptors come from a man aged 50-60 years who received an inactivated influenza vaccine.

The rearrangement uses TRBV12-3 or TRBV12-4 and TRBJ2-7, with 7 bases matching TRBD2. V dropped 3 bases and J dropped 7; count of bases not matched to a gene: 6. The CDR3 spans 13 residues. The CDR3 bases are TGTGCCAGCAGTTTGGGGGGGGTCGGGGAGCAGTACTTC. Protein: CASSLGGVGEQYF.

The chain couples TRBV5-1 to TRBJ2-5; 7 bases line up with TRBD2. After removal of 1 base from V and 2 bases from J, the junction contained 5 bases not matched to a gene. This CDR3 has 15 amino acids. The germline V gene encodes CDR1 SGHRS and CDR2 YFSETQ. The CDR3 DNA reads TGCGCCAGCAGCTTGTGGGGGAGGGGACAAGAGACCCAGTACTTC. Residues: CASSLWGRGQETQYF.

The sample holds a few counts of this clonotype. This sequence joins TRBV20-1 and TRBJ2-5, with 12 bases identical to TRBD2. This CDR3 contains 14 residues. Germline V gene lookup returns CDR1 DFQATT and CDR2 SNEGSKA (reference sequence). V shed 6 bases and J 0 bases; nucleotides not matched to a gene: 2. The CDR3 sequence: CSARLAGDQETQYF. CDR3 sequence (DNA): TGCAGTGCGAGACTAGCGGGAGACCAAGAGACCCAGTACTTC.

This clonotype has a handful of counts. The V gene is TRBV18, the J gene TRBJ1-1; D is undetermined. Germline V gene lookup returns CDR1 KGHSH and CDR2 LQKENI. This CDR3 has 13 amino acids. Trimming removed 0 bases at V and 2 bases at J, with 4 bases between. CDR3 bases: TGTGCCAGCTCACCACCGGGAAACACTGAAGCTTTCTTT. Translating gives CASSPPGNTEAFF.

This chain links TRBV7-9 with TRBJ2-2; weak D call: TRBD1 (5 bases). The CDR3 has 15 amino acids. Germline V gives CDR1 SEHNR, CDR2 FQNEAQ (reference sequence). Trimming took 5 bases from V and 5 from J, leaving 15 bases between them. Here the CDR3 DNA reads TGTGCCAGCAGCATCAGGGCCTCGGGTACCGGGGAGCTGTTTTTT. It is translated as CASSIRASGTGELFF.

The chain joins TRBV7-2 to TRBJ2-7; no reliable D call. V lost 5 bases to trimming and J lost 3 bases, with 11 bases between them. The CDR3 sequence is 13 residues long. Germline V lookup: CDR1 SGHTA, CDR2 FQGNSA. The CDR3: CASSQIGSYEQYF. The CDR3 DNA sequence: TGTGCCAGCAGCCAGATAGGCAGCTACGAGCAGTACTTC.